The 14 T cell receptor beta chains reported below all come from one sample, sequenced in a study of blood T cells in healthy people across ages. Together with a sample-barcoded 5' primer, a J-beta primer mix was included in a second PCR lasting about 6 to 11 cycles. One entry per CDR3 protein, called by TCRdb with MiXCR from the 5' RACE reads. The sample contains around 700,000 distinct CDR3 sequences, roughly 25% of which appear only once. Another study also made use of these data, one on T cells of mothers and their children.

Sequenced input: blood. These TCRs come from a boy younger than 18 in good health.

This clonotype was picked up a small number of times. The chain links TRBV4-2 to TRBJ1-2; D might be TRBD1 (6 bases). V dropped 0 bases and J dropped 6 bases, with 11 bases sitting between them. The CDR3 runs to 14 residues. The germline CDR1 and CDR2 sequences are LGHNA and YNFKEQ. CDR3 sequence: CASSQDPQGHGYTF. The CDR3 DNA reads TGTGCCAGCAGCCAAGATCCTCAGGGGCATGGCTACACCTTC.

The chain has TRBV20-1 and TRBJ2-7; 7 bases map to TRBD2. V trimming: 2 bases; J trimming: 3 bases; junction bases outside the gene matches: 4. The CDR3 loop spans 13 amino acids. Germline-derived CDR1 and CDR2 are DFQATT and SNEGSKA (reference sequence). CDR3 coding DNA: TGCAGTGCTAGAATGGTAGCGGGCTACGAGCAGTACTTC. Residues: CSARMVAGYEQYF.

This clonotype was observed a few times. CDR3 coding DNA: TGTGCCAGCAGCCAAGGCTTTAATCGTCAGGGTGGCGAGCAGTACTTC. Encoded protein: CASSQGFNRQGGEQYF. The rearrangement joins TRBV14 to TRBJ2-7, with TRBD1 as a possible D gene (5 bases). V lost 1 base and J 6 bases, leaving 19 bases between the germline ends. The CDR3 is 16 amino acids. CDR1 is SGHDN, CDR2 FVKESK, per germline.

This clonotype occurred a few times. The J gene is TRBJ1-1, the V gene TRBV29-1; D may be TRBD1 (5 bases). Per germline, CDR1 SQVTM and CDR2 ANQGSEA. This CDR3 has 13 amino acids. CDR3 loop: CTTTDGGDTEAFF. The DNA for the CDR3 is TGCACCACTACCGATGGGGGTGACACTGAAGCTTTCTTT. Based on the CDR3 plus reference TRBV29-1 and TRBJ1-1, the full variable domain is SAVISQKPSRDICQRGTSLTIQCQVDSQVTMMFWYRQQPGQSLTLIATANQGSEATYESGFVIDKFPISRPNLTFSTLTVSNMSPEDSSIYLCTTTDGGDTEAFFGQGTRLTVV.

This clonotype was picked up a small number of times. This chain connects TRBV7-6 to TRBJ2-5; D unclear. The CDR3 is 14 amino acids. The V and J ends lost 1 base and 4 bases respectively, with 10 bases between them. Germline V lookup: CDR1 SGHVS, CDR2 FNYEAQ. The CDR3, as DNA: TGTGCCAGCAGCTTAGGGGCTTATGGAGAGACCCAGTACTTC. Amino acid sequence: CASSLGAYGETQYF.

This clonotype has only one observation. The chain carries TRBV7-2 and TRBJ2-3; 9 nucleotides line up with TRBD2. Germline V CDR1 and CDR2: SGHTA, FQGNSA. The CDR3 totals 19 residues. J was trimmed by 6 bases and V by 1 base; bases with no gene match: 17. The CDR3 coding sequence is TGTGCCAGCAGCTTAGGACTTGGGCTAGCGGGGAGTCCCAGGGATACGCAGTATTTT. Encoded protein: CASSLGLGLAGSPRDTQYF.

This clonotype was counted only a few times. This chain joins TRBV10-3 and TRBJ2-1, with D maybe TRBD2 (7 bases). Matching the DNA end better, TRBJ2-5 makes the J call doubtful. Per germline, CDR1 ENHRY and CDR2 SYGVKD. This CDR3 spans 13 amino acids. CDR3 in amino acids: CAISRGAGETQYF. CDR3 in DNA: TGTGCCATCAGCCGGGGGGCCGGTGAGACCCAGTACTTC.

Here the CDR3 reads CASSQEWSSYEQYF. The CDR3 coding sequence is TGCGCCAGCAGCCAAGAGTGGTCGAGCTACGAGCAGTACTTC. The chain has TRBV4-3 and TRBJ2-7; D not resolved. The CDR3 spans 14 residues. The V gene's germline CDR1 is LGHNA and CDR2 YSLEER. V lost 0 bases and J lost 3, with 9 bases in between.

Only a few counts were recorded for this clonotype. The rearrangement links TRBV11-1 to TRBJ2-7, with 11 bases fitting TRBD2. The last part of the DNA fits TRBJ2-1 better; the J call may be wrong. The CDR3 runs 16 residues. Germline values: CDR1 SGHAT, CDR2 FQDESV (reference sequence). The CDR3 coding sequence is TGTGCCAGCAGTATACTAGCGGGGGACTCCTACAATGAGCAGTTCTTC. This encodes CASSILAGDSYNEQFF.

This clonotype was counted only a few times. This rearrangement joins TRBV20-1 to TRBJ1-5; tentative D call: TRBD1 (6 bases). The CDR3 is made up of 15 amino acids. The germline V gene encodes CDR1 DFQATT and CDR2 SNEGSKA (reference sequence). Trimming took 4 bases from V and 2 from J, leaving 15 bases between them. Here the CDR3 DNA reads TGCAGTGCTAATAAAGGGGGGGAGGGCAATCAGCCCCAGCATTTT. Translating gives CSANKGGEGNQPQHF.

The J gene is TRBJ2-5, the V gene TRBV5-1, with D tentatively TRBD2 (6 bases). The DNA end is more similar to TRBJ2-7, so the J call may be wrong. In germline, CDR1 is SGHRS, CDR2 YFSETQ. This CDR3 is 15 amino acids long. As DNA, the CDR3 is TGCGCCAGCAGAAACGGTGGGGGGACCTCCTACGAGCAGTACTTC. It is translated as CASRNGGGTSYEQYF.

A few counts support this clonotype. V and J are TRBV6-1 and TRBJ2-1; D is perhaps TRBD1 or TRBD2 (5 bases each). CDR3 length equals 13 residues. Trimming took 2 bases from V and 9 from J, leaving 11 bases between them. The germline CDR1 and CDR2 sequences are MNHNS and SASEGT. CDR3 sequence reads: CASSEIWGREQFF. For the CDR3, the DNA is TGTGCCAGCAGTGAAATTTGGGGACGTGAGCAGTTCTTC.

This clonotype has more than one count but fewer than ten. V usage is TRBV4-1 and J usage is TRBJ2-7; the D is unclear. The J call is in doubt because the DNA end fits TRBJ2-1 better. The CDR3 is made up of 12 amino acids. Germline V lookup: CDR1 MGHRA, CDR2 YSYEKL. This chain's CDR3 is CASSQVSDEQFF. The CDR3 coding sequence is TGCGCCAGCAGCCAAGTATCGGATGAGCAGTTCTTC.

The chain combines TRBV10-3 with TRBJ2-5; D tentatively fits TRBD1 or TRBD2 (5 bases each). The J call is uncertain, as TRBJ2-7 better fits the DNA end. The CDR3 loop spans 12 amino acids. The germline gives CDR1 ENHRY, CDR2 SYGVKD. The CDR3 sequence: CASQGSSDEQYF. The CDR3 region has the DNA TGTGCCTCTCAGGGAAGTAGCGACGAGCAGTACTTC.